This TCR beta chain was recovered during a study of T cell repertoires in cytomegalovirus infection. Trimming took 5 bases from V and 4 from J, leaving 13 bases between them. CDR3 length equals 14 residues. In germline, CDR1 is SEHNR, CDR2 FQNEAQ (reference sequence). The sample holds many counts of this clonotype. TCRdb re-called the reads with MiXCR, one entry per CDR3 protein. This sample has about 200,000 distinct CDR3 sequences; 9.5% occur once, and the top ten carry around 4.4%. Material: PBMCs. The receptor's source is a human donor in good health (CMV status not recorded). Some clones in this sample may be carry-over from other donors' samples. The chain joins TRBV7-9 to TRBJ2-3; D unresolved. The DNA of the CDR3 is TGTGCCAGCAGCGGGGTCGGGCCTGCAGATACGCAGTATTTT. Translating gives CASSGVGPADTQYF.